One sample yielded the 24 T cell receptor beta chains listed below, sequenced in a study of blood T cells in healthy people across ages. The use of a sample-barcoded 5' primer and a J-beta primer mix characterized a second PCR of roughly 6 to 11 cycles. TCRdb analysed the 5' RACE reads with MiXCR anew, one entry per CDR3 protein. Of 650,000 to 950,000 distinct CDR3 sequences in the sample, about 42% were seen once. Specimen: blood. Receptors were obtained from a man in his 60s in good health.

The J gene is TRBJ2-3, the V gene TRBV7-2, with D maybe TRBD1 (6 bases). This CDR3 comprises 13 residues. The germline V gene has CDR1 SGHTA and CDR2 FQGNSA. With 6 bases removed from V and 6 bases from J, the gap between germline ends came to 13 bases. In nucleotides, the CDR3 is TGTGCCAGCAGTGCACAGGGTATGGATACGCAGTATTTT. It translates to CASSAQGMDTQYF.

This clonotype was found once. The chain links TRBV7-2 to TRBJ1-4, with D unresolved. Germline CDR1 is SGHTA and CDR2 is FQGNSA. The CDR3 covers 15 residues. With 5 bases removed from V and 2 bases from J, the gap between germline ends came to 12 bases. The CDR3 DNA is TGTGCCAGCAGCCCACGGAGGGTCACTAATGAAAAACTGTTTTTT. Its translation: CASSPRRVTNEKLFF.

The gene calls are TRBV30 and TRBJ2-7; D ambiguous. The J call may be mistaken, given a closer DNA end match to TRBJ2-5. CDR1 is GTSNPN, CDR2 SVGIG, per germline (reference sequence). The CDR3 covers 13 residues. CDR3 residues: CAWSVGNSETQYF. For the CDR3, the DNA is TGTGCCTGGAGTGTAGGGAACAGCGAGACCCAGTACTTC.

The rearrangement links TRBV3-1 to TRBJ2-7, with D possibly matching TRBD1 (6 bases). V was trimmed by 0 bases and J by 3 bases, leaving 15 bases between them. The CDR3 runs to 16 residues. Germline CDR1 reads LGHDT; CDR2 reads YNNKEL (reference sequence). DNA of the CDR3: TGTGCCAGCAGCCAAGATACCCTAACAGGGCTCTACGAGCAGTACTTC. Translated, it gives CASSQDTLTGLYEQYF.

In nucleotides, the CDR3 is TGTGCCAGCAGACCCACGGGCCGGGCACGAACGAAAACCTACGAGCAGTACTTC. It yields the protein CASRPTGRARTKTYEQYF. The chain couples TRBV6-2 or TRBV6-3 to TRBJ2-7; unclear D gene. Germline V gene lookup returns CDR1 MNHEY and CDR2 SVGEGT. V dropped 6 bases and J dropped 2 bases, with 26 bases sitting between them. This CDR3 has 18 residues.

Details on this clonotype: Sequence at one end of the junction differs from germline and may be a read error. The rearrangement uses TRBV29-1 and TRBJ1-1; TRBD1 matches at 8 bases. CDR3 length: 14 residues. The V gene's germline CDR1 is SQVTM and CDR2 ANQGSEA. The CDR3, as DNA: TGCGGCGTTCTGGTTCAGGGGGCAAGCACTGAAGCTTTCTTT. Amino acids: CGVLVQGASTEAFF.

This chain connects TRBV20-1 to TRBJ1-1; D is undetermined. The CDR3 is 13 amino acids. Per the germline V gene, CDR1 is DFQATT and CDR2 is SNEGSKA (reference sequence). V lost 2 bases to trimming and J lost 4 bases, with 11 bases between them. CDR3 region: CSARRDLSTEAFF. As DNA, the CDR3 is TGCAGTGCTAGAAGGGATTTGAGCACTGAAGCTTTCTTT.

This clonotype occurred a few times. The rearrangement joins TRBV7-9 to TRBJ2-4, with D perhaps TRBD1 or TRBD2 (7 bases each). Germline V CDR1 and CDR2: SEHNR, FQNEAQ (reference sequence). Trimming cost V 2 bases and J 0 bases, with 14 bases left between them. This CDR3 region has 17 residues. The CDR3 region has the DNA TGTGCCAGCAGCTTATTCCAGGGGGGGTTAGCCAAAAACATTCAGTACTTC. Translating it yields CASSLFQGGLAKNIQYF.

This clonotype showed up just a few times. The CDR3 loop is CASSTSGGGSDTQYF. The CDR3 nucleotides read TGTGCCAGCAGCACTAGCGGGGGGGGGTCAGATACGCAGTATTTT. This chain joins TRBV12-3 or TRBV12-4 and TRBJ2-3, with 13 bases identical to TRBD2. The CDR3 length is 15 residues. With V trimmed by 6 bases and J by 4 bases, 4 bases remained unmatched.

As concerns this clonotype: Germline and junction disagree at one end, which may indicate a read error. This rearrangement joins TRBV5-4 to TRBJ2-7, with 7 bases identical to TRBD1. Germline CDR1 SGHNT, CDR2 YYREEE (reference sequence). CDR3 length: 13 residues. CDR3 region: CASSRTGSYERYF. The CDR3 region has the DNA TGTGCCAGCAGCCGGACAGGCTCCTACGAGCGGTACTTC. Using reference TRBV5-4 and TRBJ2-7 for the parts outside the CDR3, the full variable domain is ETGVTQSPTHLIKTRGQQVTLRCSSQSGHNTVSWYQQALGQGPQFIFQYYREEENGRGNFPPRFSGLQFPNYSSELNVNALELDDSALYLCASSRTGSYERYFGPGTRLTVT.

The V call is TRBV4-1, the J call TRBJ2-1; 7 bases map to TRBD1. The V gene's germline CDR1 is MGHRA and CDR2 YSYEKL. The CDR3 runs to 13 residues. The junction had 7 bases not matched to a gene; V was cut back by 0 bases and J by 14 bases. CDR3 protein: CASSQENRGWKFF. In nucleotides, the CDR3 is TGCGCCAGCAGCCAAGAAAACAGGGGATGGAAGTTCTTC.

In this sample, this clonotype turned up a few times. The V gene is TRBV5-1, the J gene TRBJ2-1; TRBD2 aligns across 15 bases. Per the germline V gene, CDR1 is SGHRS and CDR2 is YFSETQ. J lost 0 bases, V lost 3 bases, and 7 bases had no gene match. The CDR3 sequence is 19 residues long. The CDR3 bases are TGCGCCAGCAGCTACGGGACTAGCGGGGGGACCCCCTCCTACAATGAGCAGTTCTTC. This sequence encodes CASSYGTSGGTPSYNEQFF.

This clonotype was seen only once. The chain couples TRBV29-1 to TRBJ2-5; a possible D gene is TRBD2 (6 bases). The J call could be wrong; TRBJ2-7 is a better fit for the DNA end. CDR3 size: 12 residues. Per germline, CDR1 SQVTM and CDR2 ANQGSEA. The CDR3 nucleotides read TGCAGCGTTGCTTGGGGGGAGTCCGAGCAGTACTTC. This translates into CSVAWGESEQYF.

About this clonotype itself: An end of the junction does not agree with germline; a read error may underlie this. The chain couples TRBV7-2 to TRBJ1-5; maybe TRBD1 (6 bases). The CDR3 sequence is 16 residues long. Germline CDR1 and CDR2: SGHTA and FQGNSA. CDR3 amino acids: CASSLKDSPSNQPLHF. The CDR3, as DNA: TGTGCCAGCAGCTTAAAGGACAGCCCTAGCAATCAGCCCCTGCATTTT.

For this clonotype: The junction does not match germline at one end; this may be a read error. This chain links TRBV10-3 with TRBJ2-7, with 7 bases fitting TRBD2. Matching the DNA end better, TRBJ2-5 makes the J call doubtful. CDR1 ENHRY and CDR2 SYGVKD come from the germline V gene. The CDR3 extends over 15 amino acids. CDR3 sequence reads: CAVSGTGTIRETQYF. The CDR3 DNA sequence: TGTGCCGTCAGTGGGACCGGGACTATCCGAGAGACCCAGTACTTC.

The rearrangement joins TRBV20-1 to TRBJ2-7; 8 bases align to TRBD1. The V and J ends lost 5 bases and 4 bases, in that order; junction bases with no gene match: 7. The CDR3 is made up of 13 amino acids. CDR1 is DFQATT, CDR2 SNEGSKA, per germline (reference sequence). The chain's CDR3 is CSAEQGGLYEQYF. The DNA for the CDR3 is TGCAGTGCTGAACAGGGGGGTCTTTACGAGCAGTACTTC.

This clonotype was seen a few times. The chain joins TRBV12-3 or TRBV12-4 to TRBJ2-5; D gene ambiguous. The CDR3 has 13 amino acids. V was shortened by 5 bases and J by 3 bases, with 10 bases between the two germline ends. This CDR3 is CASSVLEEETQYF. The CDR3 bases are TGTGCCAGCAGTGTTTTGGAAGAAGAGACCCAGTACTTC.

The chain links TRBV9 to TRBJ2-3; 9 bases fit TRBD1. From germline, CDR1 is SGDLS and CDR2 YYNGEE. Trimming cost V 0 bases and J 4 bases; bases outside gene matches: 9. The CDR3 sequence is 17 residues long. The CDR3 DNA reads TGTGCCAGCAGCGTAGTGGGGACAGGGAGCTATGCAGATACGCAGTATTTT. Translated, it gives CASSVVGTGSYADTQYF.

The chain couples TRBV12-5 to TRBJ2-7; D assignment may be TRBD1 or TRBD2 (5 bases each). Trimming shortened V by 9 bases and J by 7 bases, and 16 bases separated the two germline ends. The CDR3 contains 12 residues. Germline V gene data show CDR1 as LGHNT and CDR2 as FRNRAP. Here the CDR3 DNA reads TGTGCTAGCACCGGGACCTTCAATGAGCAGTACTTC. It encodes CASTGTFNEQYF.

This chain connects TRBV15 to TRBJ1-4, with D unclear. The CDR3 loop spans 14 amino acids. Germline CDR1 LNHNV, CDR2 YYDKDF (reference sequence). V shed 3 bases and J shed 4 bases, with 9 bases lying between them. The CDR3 DNA reads as TGTGCCACCAGCAGGGCCAGCAGTAATGAAAAACTGTTTTTT. It codes for CATSRASSNEKLFF.

The rearrangement joins TRBV7-9 to TRBJ1-2; 8 bases are a match to TRBD1. With V trimmed by 0 bases and J by 8 bases, 11 bases remained unmatched. CDR1 and CDR2 (germline): SEHNR, FQNEAQ (reference sequence). The CDR3 loop spans 16 amino acids. The CDR3 nucleotides read TGTGCCAGCAGCTTAGCAGCCCACAGGGGGTCAGGCGGCTACACCTTC. This sequence encodes CASSLAAHRGSGGYTF. Combining the CDR3 with reference TRBV7-9 and TRBJ1-2 gives the whole variable domain DTGVSQNPRHKITKRGQNVTFRCDPISEHNRLYWYRQTLGQGPEFLTYFQNEAQLEKSRLLSDRFSAERPKGSFSTLEIQRTEQGDSAMYLCASSLAAHRGSGGYTFGSGTRLTVV.

CDR3 amino acids: CATSPPQSYEQYF. CDR3 nucleotide sequence: TGTGCCACCAGCCCGCCCCAATCCTACGAGCAGTACTTC. The V call is TRBV15, the J call TRBJ2-5, with no clear D. The end of the DNA is better explained by TRBJ2-7, so the J call may be wrong. CDR3 length: 13 amino acids. CDR1 and CDR2 (germline): LNHNV, YYDKDF (reference sequence).

Regarding this clonotype: This may stem from a read error, because a much larger clone lies one nucleotide away. The J gene is TRBJ2-5, the V gene TRBV5-1; D may correspond to TRBD1 or TRBD2 (5 bases each). CDR1 is SGHRS and CDR2 is YFSETQ in the germline V gene. There are 12 residues in the CDR3. DNA for the CDR3: TGCGCCAGCGGACGGGGCCAAGAGATCCAGTACTTC. Translated, it gives CASGRGQEIQYF.

This chain uses TRBV3-1 with TRBJ2-2, with 13 nucleotides matching TRBD2. The ends lost 0 bases at V and 0 bases at J; junction bases unmatched: 4. The CDR3 is 19 residues long. Germline V gene data show CDR1 as LGHDT and CDR2 as YNNKEL (reference sequence). CDR3 nucleotides: TGTGCCAGCAGCCAAGAGGGACTAGCGGGGTACGCGAACACCGGGGAGCTGTTTTTT. Translated, it gives CASSQEGLAGYANTGELFF.